This T cell receptor (beta chain) is from a study of OX40 agonist ivuxolimab in advanced cancers. Study-level background: The patients received ivuxolimab by intravenous route every 2 weeks at 0.01 to 10 mg/kg. The dose-escalation cohort was around 83% male, with a mean age of around 60 years, ranging about 20 to 79. Study observations and caveats: The mean number of expanded clones was higher in CD8+ T cells than in CD4+. At 0.1-3.0 mg/kg, partial responders had clonal expansion among the lowest observed.

Regarding this clone: The target antigen is unknown.

Between the trimmed V and J ends, which lost 8 bases and 2 bases, there was a span of 11 bases. Germline CDR1 reads SNHLY; CDR2 reads FYNNEI. The CDR3 runs 13 residues. Method: immunoSEQ multiplex PCR; TCRdb's copy keeps in-frame clones and lacks some. The repertoire consists of nearly 65,000 clones, with about 91% occurring once and the leading ten covering 4.2%. Sequencing was performed on CD4+ or CD8+ T cells sorted from blood, taken in a trial of the OX40 agonist ivuxolimab. This TCR was recovered from an adult with an advanced solid tumor such as melanoma, head and neck, liver or kidney cancer. The rearrangement uses TRBV2 and TRBJ2-3; TRBD1 is a possible D gene (6 bases). The CDR3 DNA reads as TGTGCCAGCCAGGCAGGGGACACAGATACGCAGTATTTT. It is translated as CASQAGDTDTQYF.